This T cell receptor beta chain appears in the sequencing data of a study of blood T cells in healthy people across ages. Findings and caveats of the study: Age brought a roughly linear fall in TCR beta diversity measured per million T cells. Leaving the PBMCs unsorted stopped any conclusive comparison of naive versus antigen-experienced cells.

It was with a sample-barcoded 5' primer and a J-beta primer mix that a second PCR of roughly 7 to 11 cycles was run. Any given sample supplied a minimum of 2.5 million CDR3-containing paired-end reads. MiXCR was run by TCRdb on the 5' RACE reads, yielding one entry per CDR3 protein. This repertoire shows approximately 1,000,000 distinct CDR3 sequences, around two fifths found once; its top ten account for under 15%. As to this clonotype: Its cognate antigen is unknown.

Germline-derived CDR1 and CDR2 are MNHEY and SVGAGI. J lost 5 bases, V lost 0 bases, and 8 bases had no gene match. CDR3 length equals 17 residues. Material for sequencing was blood. The chain links TRBV6-5 to TRBJ1-1; 11 bases align to TRBD1. The receptor was derived from a man aged 18-30 years in good health. Written as DNA, the CDR3 is TGTGCCAGCAGTTACTCCGGGACAGGGGGGTTAGATACTGAAGCTTTCTTT. Protein: CASSYSGTGGLDTEAFF.